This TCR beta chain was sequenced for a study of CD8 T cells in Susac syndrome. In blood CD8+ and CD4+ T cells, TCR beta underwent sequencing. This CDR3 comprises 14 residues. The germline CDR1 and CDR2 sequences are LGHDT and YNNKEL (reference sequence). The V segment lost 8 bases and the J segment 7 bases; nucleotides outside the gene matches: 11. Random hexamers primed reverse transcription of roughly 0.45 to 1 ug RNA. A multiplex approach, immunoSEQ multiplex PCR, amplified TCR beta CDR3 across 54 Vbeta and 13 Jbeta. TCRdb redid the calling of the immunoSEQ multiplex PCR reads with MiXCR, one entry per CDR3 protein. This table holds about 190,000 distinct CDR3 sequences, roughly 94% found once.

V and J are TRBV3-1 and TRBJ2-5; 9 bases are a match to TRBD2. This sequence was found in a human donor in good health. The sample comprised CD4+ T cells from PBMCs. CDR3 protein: CASAGLASLGTQYF. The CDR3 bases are TGTGCCAGCGCGGGACTAGCTTCTCTGGGGACCCAGTACTTC.